This T cell receptor beta chain originates from a study of response to subunit inactivated influenza vaccine. Using its own MiXCR run on the RT-PCR reads, TCRdb lists one record per CDR3 protein. The sample has more than 200,000 distinct CDR3 sequences, 9% to 15% seen once. The length of the CDR3 is 16 residues. Germline values: CDR1 MGHRA, CDR2 YSYEKL. Unmatched junction bases numbered 7, after V lost 0 bases and J lost 3 bases. Study-wide findings and caveats: T cells newly recruited by each seasonal influenza vaccination are few, the authors suggested.

In this sample, this clonotype turned up many times. The antigen remains undetermined. Sequenced material: non-naive T cells sorted from PBMCs, taken roughly 15 days before vaccination. The rearrangement uses TRBV4-1 and TRBJ2-7, with TRBD1 identical over 8 bases. The TCR sequence derives from a man aged 50-59 years who received an inactivated influenza vaccine. In DNA form, the CDR3 reads TGCGCCAGCAGCCAAGATCAGGTAGGACAGGGCTACGAGCAGTACTTC. This translates into CASSQDQVGQGYEQYF.